A single sample is the source of the 14 T cell receptor beta chains below, sequenced in a study of long-term antiretroviral therapy in people with HIV. Assay version v3.0 of immunoSEQ was used, and it was run at survey level. Assay: immunoSEQ multiplex PCR; the TCRdb copy retains only in-frame clones and omits some. Of about 24,000 clones in the sample, about four fifths were seen once. The source was unsorted PBMCs, collected roughly 5.7 years after starting antiretroviral therapy. Receptor source: a man younger than 45 with HIV.

V gene TRBV28 combines with J gene TRBJ2-1, with D tentatively TRBD2 (6 bases). Between the trimmed V and J ends, which lost 4 bases and 1 base, there was a span of 17 bases. Looked up from germline, CDR1 is MDHEN and CDR2 is SYDVKM. The CDR3 runs 17 residues. The CDR3 sequence: CASSSYTGLHSYNEQFF. The DNA of the CDR3 is TGTGCCAGCAGTTCCTATACGGGACTCCATTCCTACAATGAGCAGTTCTTC.

The V and J genes are TRBV2 and TRBJ1-5; no reliable D call. CDR3 length equals 15 residues. Germline V lookup: CDR1 SNHLY, CDR2 FYNNEI. Trimming cost V 3 bases and J 0 bases, with 9 bases left between them. The DNA for the CDR3 is TGTGCCAGCAGTGAGAATCTGTATAGCAATCAGCCCCAGCATTTT. Translation gives CASSENLYSNQPQHF.

In DNA form, the CDR3 reads TGCGCCAGCAGCCCGTGGACTCCTGACTACGAGCAGTACTTC. Its protein product is CASSPWTPDYEQYF. The chain joins TRBV5-1 to TRBJ2-7; tentatively, D is TRBD2 (5 bases). Germline-derived CDR1 and CDR2 are SGHRS and YFSETQ. This CDR3 has 14 residues. The germline V and J ends were trimmed by 4 bases and 3 bases, with 14 bases remaining between them.

This sequence joins TRBV5-6 and TRBJ1-2; D uncertain. With 3 bases removed from V and 5 bases from J, the gap between germline ends came to 11 bases. The germline gives CDR1 SGHDT, CDR2 YYEEEE. CDR3 length: 13 amino acids. The CDR3: CASSSDIIYGYTF. CDR3 DNA: TGTGCCAGCAGCTCCGACATCATTTATGGCTACACCTTC.

The table lists this clone with a count of one. The chain recombines TRBV6-1 with TRBJ2-7, with 8 positions matching TRBD2. V shed 1 base, J shed 2 bases, and the junction held 1 base outside the gene matches. Per the germline V gene, CDR1 is MNHNS and CDR2 is SASEGT. The length of the CDR3 is 14 residues. Written as DNA, the CDR3 is TGTGCCAGCAGTGAAGATAGCGGGACCTACGAGCAGTACTTC. Its translation: CASSEDSGTYEQYF.

The CDR3 nucleotides are TGTGCCACCGAAGGACAGGTCGGCTATGGCTACACCTTC. It yields the protein CATEGQVGYGYTF. The genes are TRBV10-3 and TRBJ1-2; 7 nucleotides match TRBD1. Germline CDR1 and CDR2: ENHRY and SYGVKD. This CDR3 has 13 residues. The junction had 9 bases not matched to a gene; V was cut back by 10 bases and J by 4 bases.

This clone was found once. This sequence joins TRBV11-2 and TRBJ1-6; the D is unclear. The V gene lost 0 bases and the J gene lost 10 bases, with 10 bases spanning the gap. CDR3 length: 14 residues. Looked up from germline, CDR1 is SGHAT and CDR2 is FQNNGV. The CDR3 loop is CASSLEGFGSPLHF. CDR3 coding DNA: TGTGCCAGCAGCTTAGAGGGGTTTGGCTCACCCCTCCACTTT.

The rearrangement uses TRBV29-1 and TRBJ2-4, with 8 bases fitting TRBD2. This CDR3 contains 12 residues. CDR1 is SQVTM and CDR2 is ANQGSEA in the germline V gene. J was trimmed by 5 bases and V by 3 bases; bases with no gene match: 0. The CDR3 region is CSVDGGENIQYF. Here the CDR3 DNA reads TGCAGCGTTGACGGGGGGGAAAACATTCAGTACTTC.

The chain employs TRBV4-1 and TRBJ2-7; tentatively, D is TRBD2 (7 bases). Germline V gene sequence: CDR1 MGHRA, CDR2 YSYEKL. Trimming stripped 4 bases from V and 3 bases from J, with 13 bases between. There are 14 residues in the CDR3. CDR3 in amino acids: CASSPREGDYEQYF. The CDR3 DNA follows: TGCGCCAGCAGCCCTAGGGAGGGGGACTACGAGCAGTACTTC.

In DNA form, the CDR3 reads TGTGCCAGCAGTGAAGCGGGGCTAGCCCCGTGGGATACGCAGTATTTT. As protein: CASSEAGLAPWDTQYF. The rearrangement joins TRBV2 to TRBJ2-3; D may match TRBD1 or TRBD2 (5 bases each). From germline, CDR1 is SNHLY and CDR2 FYNNEI. This CDR3 region has 16 residues. V was cut by 0 bases and J by 6 bases, with 16 bases left in between. Together with reference TRBV2 and TRBJ2-3, the CDR3 gives the full variable domain: EPEVTQTPSHQVTQMGQEVILRCVPISNHLYFYWYRQILGQKVEFLVSFYNNEISEKSEIFDDQFSVERPDGSNFTLKIRSTKLEDSAMYFCASSEAGLAPWDTQYFGPGTRLTVL.

The chain has TRBV19 and TRBJ2-7; TRBD1 agrees at 9 bases. This CDR3 comprises 15 residues. Germline V gives CDR1 LNHDA, CDR2 SQIVND (reference sequence). J gave up 6 bases and V 9 bases, and 15 bases lay outside the gene matches. The CDR3 bases are TGTGCCAGCACATTATCCGGGACAGGGTATCTCGAGCAGTACTTC. It codes for CASTLSGTGYLEQYF.

This clone was found once. The chain carries TRBV19 and TRBJ2-1; the D gene is possibly TRBD2 (5 bases). V lost 6 bases to trimming and J lost 2 bases, with 17 bases between them. Looked up from germline, CDR1 is LNHDA and CDR2 is SQIVND (reference sequence). The CDR3 consists of 16 residues. This CDR3 reads CASSRREGGAYNEQFF. The CDR3 region has the DNA TGTGCCAGTAGCCGTCGAGAGGGTGGGGCCTACAATGAGCAGTTCTTC.

The chain is built from TRBV9 and TRBJ2-3; D gene ambiguous. Germline CDR1 reads SGDLS; CDR2 reads YYNGEE. V lost 3 bases to trimming and J lost 3 bases, with 14 bases between them. CDR3 length: 15 residues. Here the CDR3 DNA reads TGTGCCAGCAGCGCACTGGCCGGCCAGACAGATACGCAGTATTTT. Translated, it gives CASSALAGQTDTQYF. Complete variable domain (other parts from reference TRBV9 and TRBJ2-3): DSGVTQTPKHLITATGQRVTLRCSPRSGDLSVYWYQQSLDQGLQFLIQYYNGEERAKGNILERFSAQQFPDLHSELNLSSLELGDSALYFCASSALAGQTDTQYFGPGTRLTVL.

This clone appeared once. The chain uses TRBV2 and TRBJ2-7, with TRBD1 as a possible D gene (6 bases). Germline assignment: CDR1 SNHLY and CDR2 FYNNEI. Trimming took 7 bases from V and 3 from J, leaving 13 bases between them. The CDR3 is 13 residues long. The chain's CDR3 is CASIPGHGYEQYF. The CDR3 nucleotides read TGTGCCAGCATCCCGGGACACGGCTACGAGCAGTACTTC.